Presented here are 11 T cell receptor beta chains from one specimen sequenced in a study of blood T cells in healthy people across ages. Combining a sample-barcoded 5' primer with a J-beta primer mix, a second PCR ran for about 6 to 11 cycles. TCRdb re-analysed the 5' RACE reads in MiXCR, keeping a single row per CDR3 protein. The table records fewer than 800,000 distinct CDR3 sequences, over 20% of them present only once. Sequencing was done on a sample of blood. The receptors shown here come from a man in his 70s in good health.

This clonotype appeared a few times. The chain links TRBV20-1 to TRBJ2-7, with TRBD1 as a possible D gene (5 bases). V lost 0 bases and J lost 3, with 9 bases in between. Germline V gene lookup returns CDR1 DFQATT and CDR2 SNEGSKA (reference sequence). The CDR3 totals 13 residues. As DNA, the CDR3 is TGCAGTGCTAGAGACAGGGCCCTCTACGAGCAGTACTTC. It specifies CSARDRALYEQYF.

This clonotype came up a few times. The V and J genes are TRBV7-2 and TRBJ2-3; TRBD2 aligns across 10 bases. Germline loops: CDR1 SGHTA, CDR2 FQGNSA. V was pared by 0 bases and J by 3 bases, with 6 bases of the junction left unmatched. There are 17 residues in the CDR3. CDR3 DNA: TGTGCCAGCAGCTTAGCGAGGCTAGCGGGAGTTACAGATACGCAGTATTTT. Amino acid sequence: CASSLARLAGVTDTQYF.

In its sample, this clonotype was seen many times. The chain carries TRBV4-1 and TRBJ1-2; D gene unclear. The CDR3 runs to 14 residues. The germline V gene has CDR1 MGHRA and CDR2 YSYEKL. V lost 0 bases, J lost 4 bases, and 9 bases lay in between. The CDR3 here is CASSQEWSAYGYTF. Here the CDR3 DNA reads TGCGCCAGCAGCCAAGAATGGTCAGCCTATGGCTACACCTTC.

The V call is TRBV18, the J call TRBJ2-5; 10 bases agree with TRBD1. The J call is doubtful: the DNA matches TRBJ2-7 better. CDR3 length: 15 amino acids. CDR1 KGHSH and CDR2 LQKENI come from the germline V gene. CDR3 in DNA: TGTGCCAGCTCAAGAGGGACAGGGGAGGACTACGAGCAGTACTTC. It specifies CASSRGTGEDYEQYF.

The chain has TRBV14 and TRBJ1-1; weak D call: TRBD1 (5 bases). V was trimmed by 3 bases and J by 10 bases, leaving 12 bases between them. The CDR3 length is 12 residues. Germline values: CDR1 SGHDN, CDR2 FVKESK. This CDR3 reads CASSHGKGTAFF. CDR3 DNA: TGTGCCAGCAGCCACGGAAAGGGGACAGCTTTCTTT.

This clonotype was detected many times. This rearrangement joins TRBV5-1 to TRBJ2-5, with 13 bases matching TRBD2. Germline assignment: CDR1 SGHRS and CDR2 YFSETQ. Trimming removed 0 bases from V and 2 bases from J; junction bases left unmatched: 4. The CDR3 covers 17 residues. Written as DNA, the CDR3 is TGCGCCAGCAGCTTGGGACTAGCGGGAGGCATGCAAGAGACCCAGTACTTC. It is translated as CASSLGLAGGMQETQYF. Combining the CDR3 with reference TRBV5-1 and TRBJ2-5 gives the whole variable domain KAGVTQTPRYLIKTRGQQVTLSCSPISGHRSVSWYQQTPGQGLQFLFEYFSETQRNKGNFPGRFSGRQFSNSRSEMNVSTLELGDSALYLCASSLGLAGGMQETQYFGPGTRLLVL.

This sequence joins TRBV3-1 and TRBJ1-3; D may be TRBD1 (6 bases). Per the germline V gene, CDR1 is LGHDT and CDR2 is YNNKEL (reference sequence). V shed 5 bases and J shed 4 bases, with 12 bases lying between them. This CDR3 has 14 amino acids. This chain's CDR3 is CASSFGQPGNTIYF. As DNA, the CDR3 is TGTGCCAGCAGCTTCGGACAGCCCGGAAACACCATATATTTT.

In this sample, this clonotype turned up a few times. In nucleotides, the CDR3 is TGTGCCAGCAGCCAAGTAGCGGGAGGGAACACCGGGGAGCTGTTTTTT. This encodes CASSQVAGGNTGELFF. The rearrangement joins TRBV7-9 to TRBJ2-2; 10 nucleotides line up with TRBD2. The V and J ends lost 5 bases and 1 base, in that order; junction bases with no gene match: 4. Germline V gives CDR1 SEHNR, CDR2 FQNEAQ (reference sequence). This CDR3 contains 16 residues.

This clonotype was counted a few times. The chain combines TRBV12-3 or TRBV12-4 with TRBJ1-5; a weak D match, TRBD1 (6 bases). The CDR3 spans 14 residues. V lost 5 bases and J 3 bases, leaving 11 bases between the germline ends. The CDR3 sequence: CASSPTGNNQPQHF. The CDR3 bases are TGTGCCAGCAGTCCGACAGGTAACAATCAGCCCCAGCATTTT.

Only a few counts were recorded for this clonotype. The gene calls are TRBV20-1 and TRBJ1-4; D uncertain. The CDR3 length is 12 residues. The germline V and J ends were trimmed by 1 base and 5 bases, with 5 bases remaining between them. Per germline, CDR1 DFQATT and CDR2 SNEGSKA (reference sequence). CDR3 sequence (DNA): TGCAGTGCTAGAGTTCAGAATGAAAAACTGTTTTTT. It codes for CSARVQNEKLFF.

This clonotype has a handful of counts. The CDR3 spells CAISVETSNEQFF. The CDR3 nucleotides read TGTGCCATCAGTGTGGAGACTAGCAATGAGCAGTTCTTC. The chain is built from TRBV10-3 and TRBJ2-1, with D tentatively TRBD2 (6 bases). Germline V gene lookup returns CDR1 ENHRY and CDR2 SYGVKD. The CDR3 has 13 amino acids. V was trimmed by 4 bases and J by 6 bases, leaving 10 bases between them.